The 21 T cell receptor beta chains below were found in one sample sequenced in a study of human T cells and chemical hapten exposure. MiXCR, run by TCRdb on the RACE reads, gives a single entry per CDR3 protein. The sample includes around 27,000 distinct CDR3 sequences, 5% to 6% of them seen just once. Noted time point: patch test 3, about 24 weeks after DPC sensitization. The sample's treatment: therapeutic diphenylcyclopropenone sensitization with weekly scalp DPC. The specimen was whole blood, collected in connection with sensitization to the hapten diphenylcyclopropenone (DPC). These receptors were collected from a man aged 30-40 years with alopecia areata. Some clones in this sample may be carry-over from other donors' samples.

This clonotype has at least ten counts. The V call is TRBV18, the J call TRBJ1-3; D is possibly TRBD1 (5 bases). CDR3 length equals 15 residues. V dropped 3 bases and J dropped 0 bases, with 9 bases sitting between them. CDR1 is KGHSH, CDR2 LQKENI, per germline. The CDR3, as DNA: TGTGCCAGCTCACCTGAGGGGAGCTCTGGAAACACCATATATTTT. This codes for CASSPEGSSGNTIYF.

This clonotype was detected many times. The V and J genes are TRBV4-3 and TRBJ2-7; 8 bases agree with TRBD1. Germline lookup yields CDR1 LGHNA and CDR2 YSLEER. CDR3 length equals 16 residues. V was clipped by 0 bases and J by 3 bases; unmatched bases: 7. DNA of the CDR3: TGCGCCAGCAGCCAAGATTCAATGACAGGGGACTACGAGCAGTACTTC. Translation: CASSQDSMTGDYEQYF.

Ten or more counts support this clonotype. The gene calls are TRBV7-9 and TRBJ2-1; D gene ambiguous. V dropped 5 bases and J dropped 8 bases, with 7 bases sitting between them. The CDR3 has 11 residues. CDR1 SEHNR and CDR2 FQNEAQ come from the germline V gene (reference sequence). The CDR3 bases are TGTGCCAGCAGCCCTGGGGATGAGCAGTTCTTC. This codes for CASSPGDEQFF.

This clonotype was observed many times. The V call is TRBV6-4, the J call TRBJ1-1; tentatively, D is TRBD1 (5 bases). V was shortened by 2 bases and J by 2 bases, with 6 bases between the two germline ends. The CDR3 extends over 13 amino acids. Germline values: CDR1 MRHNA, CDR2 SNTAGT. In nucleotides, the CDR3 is TGTGCCAGCAGTGACCGGGACAACACTGAAGCTTTCTTT. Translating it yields CASSDRDNTEAFF.

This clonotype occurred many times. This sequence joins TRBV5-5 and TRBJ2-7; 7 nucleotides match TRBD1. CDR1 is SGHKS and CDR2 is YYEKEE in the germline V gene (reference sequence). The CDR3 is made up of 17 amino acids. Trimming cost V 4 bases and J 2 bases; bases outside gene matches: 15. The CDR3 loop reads CASSPSNEQGTTYEQYF. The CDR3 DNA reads TGTGCCAGCAGCCCCTCGAATGAACAGGGGACCACCTACGAGCAGTACTTC.

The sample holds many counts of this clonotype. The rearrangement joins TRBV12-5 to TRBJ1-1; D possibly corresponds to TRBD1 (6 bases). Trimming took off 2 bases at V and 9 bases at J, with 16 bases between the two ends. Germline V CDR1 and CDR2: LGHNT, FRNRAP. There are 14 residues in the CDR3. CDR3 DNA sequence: TGTGCTAGTGGTTTGAGGGGGGACGGAGAGAAAGCTTTCTTT. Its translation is CASGLRGDGEKAFF.

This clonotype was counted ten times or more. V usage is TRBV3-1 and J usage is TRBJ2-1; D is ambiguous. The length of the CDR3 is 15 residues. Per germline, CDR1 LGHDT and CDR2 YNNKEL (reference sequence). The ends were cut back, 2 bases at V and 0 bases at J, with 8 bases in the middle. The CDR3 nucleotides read TGTGCCAGCAGCCAAAGTTCCCTCTCCTACAATGAGCAGTTCTTC. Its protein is CASSQSSLSYNEQFF.

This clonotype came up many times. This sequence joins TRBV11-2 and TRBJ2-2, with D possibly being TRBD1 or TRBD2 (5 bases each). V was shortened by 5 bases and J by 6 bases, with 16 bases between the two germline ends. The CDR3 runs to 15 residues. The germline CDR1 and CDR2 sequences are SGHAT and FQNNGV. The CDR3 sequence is CASSREGPVPGELFF. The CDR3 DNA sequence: TGTGCCAGCAGCCGTGAGGGGCCGGTACCCGGGGAGCTGTTTTTT. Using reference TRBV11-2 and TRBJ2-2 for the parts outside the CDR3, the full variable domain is EAGVAQSPRYKIIEKRQSVAFWCNPISGHATLYWYQQILGQGPKLLIQFQNNGVVDDSQLPKDRFSAERLKGVDSTLKIQPAKLEDSAVYLCASSREGPVPGELFFGEGSRLTVL.

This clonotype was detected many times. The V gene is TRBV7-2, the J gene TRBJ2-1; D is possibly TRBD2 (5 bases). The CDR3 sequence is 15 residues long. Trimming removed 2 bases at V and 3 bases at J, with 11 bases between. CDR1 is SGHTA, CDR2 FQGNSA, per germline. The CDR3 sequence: CASSLKRTIYNEQFF. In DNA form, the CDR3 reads TGTGCCAGCAGCTTAAAGCGGACGATCTACAATGAGCAGTTCTTC.

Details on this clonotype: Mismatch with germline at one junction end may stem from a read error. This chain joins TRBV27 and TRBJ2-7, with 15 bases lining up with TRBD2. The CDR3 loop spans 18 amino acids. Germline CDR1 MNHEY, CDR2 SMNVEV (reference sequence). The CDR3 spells CASSSRTSGRAVDYEQYF. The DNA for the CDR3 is TGCGCCAGCAGTTCCCGGACTAGCGGGAGGGCCGTAGACTACGAGCAGTACTTC.

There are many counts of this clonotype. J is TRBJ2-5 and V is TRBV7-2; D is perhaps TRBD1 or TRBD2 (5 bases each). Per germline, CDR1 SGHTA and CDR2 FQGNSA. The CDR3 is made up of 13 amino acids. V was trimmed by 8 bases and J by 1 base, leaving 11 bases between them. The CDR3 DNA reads TGTGCCAGCGGTCCGGGACCCCAAGAGACCCAGTACTTC. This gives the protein CASGPGPQETQYF.

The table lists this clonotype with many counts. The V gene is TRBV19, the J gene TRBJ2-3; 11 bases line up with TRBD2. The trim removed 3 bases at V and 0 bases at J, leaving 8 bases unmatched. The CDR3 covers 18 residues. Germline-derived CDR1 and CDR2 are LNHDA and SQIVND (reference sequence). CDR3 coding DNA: TGTGCCAGTAGTATCCCCCAACTAGCGGGAGCTAGCACAGATACGCAGTATTTT. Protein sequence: CASSIPQLAGASTDTQYF.

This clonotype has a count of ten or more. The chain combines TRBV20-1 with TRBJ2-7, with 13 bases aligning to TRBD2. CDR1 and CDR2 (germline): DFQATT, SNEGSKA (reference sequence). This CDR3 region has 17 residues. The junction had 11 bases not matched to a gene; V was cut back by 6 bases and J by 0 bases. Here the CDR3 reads CSAADLTSGRISYEQYF. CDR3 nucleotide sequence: TGCAGTGCCGCGGACCTGACTAGCGGGAGGATCTCCTACGAGCAGTACTTC.

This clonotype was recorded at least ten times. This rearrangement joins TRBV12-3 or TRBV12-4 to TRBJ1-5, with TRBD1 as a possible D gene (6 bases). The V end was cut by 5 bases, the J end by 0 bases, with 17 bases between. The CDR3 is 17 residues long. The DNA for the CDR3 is TGTGCCAGCAGTCTAACCGGGACACTGTATAGCAATCAGCCCCAGCATTTT. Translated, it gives CASSLTGTLYSNQPQHF.

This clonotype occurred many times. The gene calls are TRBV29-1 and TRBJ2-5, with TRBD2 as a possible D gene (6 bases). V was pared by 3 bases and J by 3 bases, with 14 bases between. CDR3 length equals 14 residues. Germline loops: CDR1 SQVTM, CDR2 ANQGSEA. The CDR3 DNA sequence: TGCAGCGTTGACGGGACTGGGATGGAAGAGACCCAGTACTTC. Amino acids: CSVDGTGMEETQYF.

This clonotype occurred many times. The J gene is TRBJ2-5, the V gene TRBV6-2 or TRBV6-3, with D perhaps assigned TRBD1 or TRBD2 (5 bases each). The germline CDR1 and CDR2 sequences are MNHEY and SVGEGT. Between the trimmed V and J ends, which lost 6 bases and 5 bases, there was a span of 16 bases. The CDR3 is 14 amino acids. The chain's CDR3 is CASRLLGVEETQYF. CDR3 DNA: TGTGCCAGCAGATTGCTGGGGGTGGAGGAGACCCAGTACTTC.

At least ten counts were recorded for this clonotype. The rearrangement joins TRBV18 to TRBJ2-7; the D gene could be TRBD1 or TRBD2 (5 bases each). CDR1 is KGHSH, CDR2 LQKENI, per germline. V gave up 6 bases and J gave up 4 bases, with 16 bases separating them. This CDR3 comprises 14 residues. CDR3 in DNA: TGTGCCAGCTCGGCGGCCGGTGGGGGTTACGAGCAGTACTTC. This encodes CASSAAGGGYEQYF.

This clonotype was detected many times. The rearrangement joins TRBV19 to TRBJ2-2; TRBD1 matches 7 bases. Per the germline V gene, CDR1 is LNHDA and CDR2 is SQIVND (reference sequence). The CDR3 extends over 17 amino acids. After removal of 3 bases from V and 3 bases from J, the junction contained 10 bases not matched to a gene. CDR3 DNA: TGTGCCAGTAGTATGAATCTCGGACAGGTTTACACCGGGGAGCTGTTTTTT. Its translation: CASSMNLGQVYTGELFF.

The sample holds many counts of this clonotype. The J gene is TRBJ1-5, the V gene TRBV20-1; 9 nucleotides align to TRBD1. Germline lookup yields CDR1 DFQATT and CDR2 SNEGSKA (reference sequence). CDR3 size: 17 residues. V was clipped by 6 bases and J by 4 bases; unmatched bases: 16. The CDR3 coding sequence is TGCAGTGCACACGAGACCGGGACAGGGCTTCTAAATCAGCCCCAGCATTTT. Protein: CSAHETGTGLLNQPQHF.

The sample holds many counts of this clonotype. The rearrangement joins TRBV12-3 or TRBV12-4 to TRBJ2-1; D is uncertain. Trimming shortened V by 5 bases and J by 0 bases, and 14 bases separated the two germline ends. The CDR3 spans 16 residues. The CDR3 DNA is TGTGCCAGCAGTCCTCGCACCCGAAGCTCCTACAATGAGCAGTTCTTC. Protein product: CASSPRTRSSYNEQFF.

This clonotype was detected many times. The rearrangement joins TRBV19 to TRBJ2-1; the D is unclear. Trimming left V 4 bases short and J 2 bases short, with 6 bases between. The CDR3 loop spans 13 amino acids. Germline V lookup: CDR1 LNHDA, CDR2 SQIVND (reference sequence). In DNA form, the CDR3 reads TGTGCCAGTAGTAGCCTACCCTACAATGAGCAGTTCTTC. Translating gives CASSSLPYNEQFF. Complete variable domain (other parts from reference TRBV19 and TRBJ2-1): DGGITQSPKYLFRKEGQNVTLSCEQNLNHDAMYWYRQDPGQGLRLIYYSQIVNDFQKGDIAEGYSVSREKKESFPLTVTSAQKNPTAFYLCASSSLPYNEQFFGPGTRLTVL.